This is a list of T cell receptor beta chains from one sample in a study of blood T cell repertoires in COVID-19. Sequenced by immunoSEQ multiplex PCR; TCRdb stores in-frame clones only, minus some. In the table there are 240,000 or so clones, around 90% of which are singletons. Source material: peripheral blood. All receptors derive from a man aged 55-75 years who had recovered from COVID-19. CDR3s leave out the opening cysteine and the closing phenylalanine or tryptophan.

j_call: TRBJ1-2
v_call: TRBV6-2/TRBV6-3
cdr3_aa: AISQIETNYGYT

j_call: TRBJ1-6
v_call: TRBV28
cdr3_aa: ASSLPGQKNSPLH

j_call: TRBJ1-2
v_call: TRBV4-2
cdr3_aa: ASSQETGNPYT

j_call: TRBJ1-2
v_call: TRBV12-5
cdr3_aa: ASGLGTGQQGYGYT

j_call: TRBJ1-2
v_call: TRBV5-1
cdr3_aa: ASSLGGTGTANSNYGYT

j_call: TRBJ2-2
v_call: TRBV6-5
cdr3_aa: ASSGQAKHTGELF

j_call: TRBJ1-1
v_call: TRBV10-1
cdr3_aa: ASIDNRGVVYTEAF

j_call: TRBJ1-2
v_call: TRBV7-8
cdr3_aa: ASSYTRQGSGYT

j_call: TRBJ2-1
v_call: TRBV9
cdr3_aa: ASSVSGAWSSYNEQF

j_call: TRBJ1-3
v_call: TRBV2
cdr3_aa: ASDAGGGNTIY

j_call: TRBJ1-3
v_call: TRBV7-6
cdr3_aa: ASSSDGRRTGNTIY

j_call: TRBJ2-2
v_call: TRBV27
cdr3_aa: ASSSDRGGTGELF

j_call: TRBJ2-2
v_call: TRBV14
cdr3_aa: ASSQAGRGRTGSTGELF

j_call: TRBJ1-6
v_call: TRBV18
cdr3_aa: ASSQIGQSNSPLH

j_call: TRBJ1-2
v_call: TRBV5-6
cdr3_aa: ASRHGNNRAHYGYT

j_call: TRBJ2-2
v_call: TRBV3-1/TRBV3-2
cdr3_aa: ASSQPRAATGELF

j_call: TRBJ1-1
v_call: TRBV20-1
cdr3_aa: SASPTGTGAEAF

j_call: TRBJ2-3
v_call: TRBV19
cdr3_aa: ASSRGIALKIDTQY

j_call: TRBJ2-1
v_call: TRBV5-1
cdr3_aa: ASSLLSSGAYKTSGNEQF

j_call: TRBJ1-6
v_call: TRBV25-1
cdr3_aa: ASSDQNSPLH

j_call: TRBJ2-7
v_call: TRBV18
cdr3_aa: ASSLKGYEQY

j_call: TRBJ2-5
v_call: TRBV18
cdr3_aa: ASSPLQETQY

j_call: TRBJ1-1
v_call: TRBV21-1
cdr3_aa: ASSRRTGVHTEAF

j_call: TRBJ2-1
v_call: TRBV6-2/TRBV6-3
cdr3_aa: ASSYLRGGYNEQF

j_call: TRBJ2-1
v_call: TRBV19
cdr3_aa: ASRELAGGLYNEQF

j_call: TRBJ2-3
v_call: TRBV5-6
cdr3_aa: ASSYPAFGRGDTQY

j_call: TRBJ2-5
v_call: TRBV4-2
cdr3_aa: ASSQGSTGERQETQY

j_call: TRBJ2-7
v_call: TRBV5-1
cdr3_aa: ASSLPRGQGAYEQY

j_call: TRBJ2-6
v_call: TRBV5-1
cdr3_aa: ASSLYQGGSGANVLT